This note documents a single TCR beta chain sequence. The assay was immunoSEQ multiplex PCR, and TCRdb's table has in-frame clones only and misses some. Of fewer than 300,000 clones listed, around 90% are singletons. This CDR3 contains 12 residues. Germline V gives CDR1 MNHEY, CDR2 SVGAGI. V lost 6 bases to trimming and J lost 5 bases, with 7 bases between them. The record originates from a study of blood T cell repertoires in COVID-19. Study summary: The study drew acute and convalescent COVID-19 samples from the United States, Italy and Spain.

This TCR came from a woman between 45 and 60 years old with COVID-19, enrolled during active disease. The sequenced sample was peripheral blood. This chain uses TRBV6-5 with TRBJ1-4; D remains ambiguous. CDR3 in amino acids: CASRTLNEKLFF. The CDR3 DNA reads TGTGCCAGCAGGACACTGAATGAAAAACTGTTTTTT.